Each of the 7 T cell receptor beta chains below was sequenced from the same sample in a study of siplizumab effects on memory and regulatory T cells. Libraries were prepared by immunoSEQ multiplex PCR; TCRdb keeps only in-frame clonotypes and omits some of them. The sample includes over 60,000 clones, under 95% of them seen just once. Material: CD8+ T cells sorted from blood. These receptor sequences come from a human donor in good health.

This chain links TRBV7-9 with TRBJ2-1, with D hard to call. The length of the CDR3 is 14 residues. The V and J ends lost 0 bases and 7 bases respectively, with 10 bases between them. From germline, CDR1 is SEHNR and CDR2 FQNEAQ (reference sequence). CDR3 protein: CASSLAQGLNEQFF. CDR3 sequence (DNA): TGTGCCAGCAGCTTAGCGCAAGGGCTTAATGAGCAGTTCTTC.

The chain carries TRBV6-5 and TRBJ2-7, with 10 bases matching TRBD1. The CDR3 totals 16 residues. V dropped 4 bases and J dropped 2; count of bases not matched to a gene: 8. Germline V gives CDR1 MNHEY, CDR2 SVGAGI. The DNA for the CDR3 is TGTGCCAGCAGTTTCACCGGGACAGGGGTAACCTACGAGCAGTACTTC. Translated, it gives CASSFTGTGVTYEQYF.

J is TRBJ1-1 and V is TRBV5-6; possibly TRBD1 for D (6 bases). Trimming shortened V by 1 base and J by 2 bases, and 15 bases separated the two germline ends. Germline V gene data show CDR1 as SGHDT and CDR2 as YYEEEE. The CDR3 sequence is 16 residues long. CDR3 bases: TGTGCCAGCAGCTTGATCCCCGGACAGAAAAACACTGAAGCTTTCTTT. Protein product: CASSLIPGQKNTEAFF.

V and J are TRBV6-5 and TRBJ2-1; 12 bases map to TRBD1. The ends lost 2 bases at V and 4 bases at J; junction bases unmatched: 3. In germline, CDR1 is MNHEY, CDR2 SVGAGI. The CDR3 has 16 amino acids. The CDR3 loop is CASSYRDRGPYNEQFF. The CDR3 DNA is TGTGCCAGCAGTTACCGGGACAGGGGGCCTTACAATGAGCAGTTCTTC.

V and J are TRBV4-1 and TRBJ2-2; 9 bases line up with TRBD1. The CDR3 sequence is 16 residues long. V dropped 3 bases and J dropped 0; count of bases not matched to a gene: 2. Germline V lookup: CDR1 MGHRA, CDR2 YSYEKL. The CDR3 protein is CASSHGTGPNTGELFF. The DNA of the CDR3 is TGCGCCAGCAGCCACGGGACAGGGCCGAACACCGGGGAGCTGTTTTTT.

Of note for this clone: A clone one base away is much larger, so this may be a read error. The V and J genes are TRBV4-1 and TRBJ1-1; 10 bases line up with TRBD1. The CDR3 length is 14 residues. With 4 bases clipped from V and 4 bases from J, the junction kept 3 bases outside the gene matches. Germline CDR1 MGHRA, CDR2 YSYEKL. The CDR3 nucleotides read TGCGCCAGCAGCCCCTGGGACAGGGGCACTGAAGCTTTCTTT. Its protein product is CASSPWDRGTEAFF.

The rearrangement uses TRBV7-9 and TRBJ2-1, with D possibly matching TRBD1 (5 bases). V was trimmed by 1 base and J by 10 bases, leaving 11 bases between them. The CDR3 sequence is 13 residues long. Germline loops: CDR1 SEHNR, CDR2 FQNEAQ (reference sequence). The CDR3 coding sequence is TGTGCCAGCAGCTTAGTGGCAGGGAACGAGCAGTTCTTC. Protein product: CASSLVAGNEQFF. Supplemented by reference TRBV7-9 and TRBJ2-1, the full variable domain reads DTGVSQNPRHKITKRGQNVTFRCDPISEHNRLYWYRQTLGQGPEFLTYFQNEAQLEKSRLLSDRFSAERPKGSFSTLEIQRTEQGDSAMYLCASSLVAGNEQFFGPGTRLTVL.